This TCR beta chain was found in a study of blood T cell repertoires in COVID-19 (dated by TCRdb to 2018 to 2021). Regarding the complete study: Samples from collaborators originated in the United States, Italy and Spain and spanned both the acute and convalescent phases of COVID-19. The sample metadata nearly always contained a de-identified subject ID, COVID-19 status, age in years and sex. The material from the prospective study consisted of cDNA or gDNA derived from T cells, B-cell-depleted T cells, or PBMCs. Where available, HLA class I and class II types were obtained from metadata supplied by the sample provider rather than from assay-based typing. The samples were drawn from two sources: the first 160 participants of the ongoing ImmuneRACE study, and fewer than 1,500 subjects contributed by 6 global collaborators. Subjects who had been exposed to COVID-19, were actively infected with it, or had recovered from it provided the deeply sampled blood TCRbeta repertoires that made up the dataset. The repertoires were released in a freely available public database intended as a resource for research on the immune response to SARS-CoV-2. Overall results and qualifications from the work: The quantity of clinical and demographic metadata differed by source and by participant and was supplied without curation.

About this clone itself: The antigen it binds to is not known. One base away there is no much larger clone; base qualities are not given.

At one collaborating source in Seattle, patients were enrolled during active infection and were followed longitudinally through the course of disease. Collaborating institutions collected whole blood in K2EDTA tubes following their own protocols. For TCRbeta analysis, collaborators shipped samples in one of three forms: frozen whole blood, isolated PBMCs, or DNA extracted from either of those sample types. The immunoSEQ Assay, a bias-controlled multiplex PCR, was used to amplify TCRbeta CDR3 regions from genomic DNA. Concerning the study's data processing: Nucleated cell counts per sample were estimated from amplification of reference gene primers within the assay. To quantify the absolute abundance of each unique TCRbeta CDR3 rearrangement, sequence reads were collapsed and filtered. For each sample, productive Simpson clonality was calculated as the square root of Simpson's diversity index over productive rearrangements. TCRdb limited this immuneACCESS table to in-frame rearrangements with V and J called. A share of clones is missing; checked studies link under half to unresolved V genes, and the rest is unexplained. V and J calls and clone size are given by that table; D and trimming were obtained from the DNA. The sample has 250,000 to 350,000 clones on record, around nine tenths of them singletons. Around 11% of the sample goes to the ten largest clones.

Reading from cysteine to phenylalanine, the CDR3 counts 15 amino acids. Left in the record is the CDR3 DNA by itself, 45 bases read in frame from the first base. Sequences SGHRS (CDR1) and YFSETQ (CDR2) are obtained from the germline V gene. V is pruned by 4 bases and J by 6 bases, leaving 8 bases of the junction without a gene match. The clonotype originates from a woman in her twenties or thirties with COVID-19, enrolled during active disease. Sequenced sample: peripheral blood. The rearranged chain carries TRBV5-1 and TRBJ2-1; TRBD1 agrees with 9 junctional bases. The nucleotides are TGCGCCAGCAGCCTCGGACAGGGGTACGGCAATGAGCAGTTCTTC. Translation gives CASSLGQGYGNEQFF.